This paragraph reports one TCR beta chain. Its antigen is undetermined. The protocol was immunoSEQ multiplex PCR, while the TCRdb copy is restricted to in-frame clones and leaves out a portion. Found here are roughly 64,000 clones, 90% to 95% of them singletons; the top ten hold under 6.5%. The CDR3 loop spans 14 amino acids. Germline values: CDR1 SGHTA, CDR2 FQGNSA. Between the trimmed V and J ends, which lost 5 bases and 11 bases, there was a span of 16 bases. This sample was included in a study of cytomegalovirus exposure and HLA in healthy donors. About the study: The use of the same platform for the 100 to 150 validation repertoires and the roughly 680 first-cohort repertoires was reported by a later analysis. Findings and limits, study-wide: Clusters of TCRs from the first cohort tended to co-occur in the 120 or so validation repertoires (as a later analysis found).

The chain joins TRBV7-2 to TRBJ1-6; D is unclear. What was sequenced was PBMCs. The origin of this receptor is a woman between 18 and 29 years old in good health and CMV-seropositive. The CDR3 nucleotides read TGTGCCAGCAGCCTAAACCCCAGCGAAACACCCCTCCACTTT. Translation gives CASSLNPSETPLHF.